This T cell receptor beta chain stems from a study of CD8+CD57+ T cells in acquired aplastic anemia. Study context: Sorted CD4+ and CD8+ cells gave a mean 3.2 ug DNA, range roughly 0.2 to 27.4 ug.

The template used for profiling TCR beta VDJ and CDR3 was genomic DNA. TCRdb independently ran MiXCR on the reads; one entry per CDR3 protein. The sample records more than 250,000 distinct CDR3 sequences, 50% to 70% being singletons. Findings of the study overall: Any difference that existed in CD8+ Simpson's diversity between patients and controls was not significant. Overlap between patients and controls comprised 25 to 30 CD8+ CDR3 sequences.

Points on this clonotype: Antigen: not known.

V was shortened by 2 bases and J by 10 bases, with 16 bases between the two germline ends. The length of the CDR3 is 14 residues. The germline V gene has CDR1 SGHRS and CDR2 YFSETQ. The sample taken for sequencing was sorted CD4+, CD8+, or CD8+CD57+ T cells (not recorded which) from PBMCs. This clonotype was obtained from a human donor with severe aplastic anemia or a healthy control (not recorded which). This rearrangement joins TRBV5-1 to TRBJ1-5; possible D gene TRBD1, 6 bases. The CDR3 spells CASSLTGTGQPQHF. The DNA for the CDR3 is TGCGCCAGCAGCTTAACAGGGACCGGGCAACCCCAGCATTTT.